Listed below are T cell receptor beta chains from one sample, sequenced in a study of graft-versus-host responses after intestinal transplantation. Data came from immunoSEQ multiplex PCR; TCRdb stores just in-frame clones and leaves some out. The table lists roughly 75,000 clones, 91% of them singletons. What these receptors recognize is not known. The source was unstimulated CD4+ T cells sorted from spleen or lymph node cells, collected before intestinal transplant. Receptors were obtained from a human donor who received an intestinal transplant. CDR3s leave out the opening cysteine and the closing phenylalanine or tryptophan.

len: 12
v_gene: TRBV9
CDR3aa: ASSVLRSTDTQY

len: 12
v_gene: TRBV12-5
CDR3aa: ASVPWQGAYGYT

len: 15
v_gene: TRBV7-9
CDR3aa: ASSLGTSGGASNEQF

len: 12
v_gene: TRBV6-5
CDR3aa: ASSYSSGKETQY

len: 13
v_gene: TRBV11-2
CDR3aa: ASSLASGISYEQY

len: 9
v_gene: TRBV5-6
CDR3aa: ASSFHGELF

len: 12
v_gene: TRBV29-1
CDR3aa: SVVWGISGNTIY

len: 13
v_gene: TRBV7-2
CDR3aa: ASSLAGGVMSGYT

len: 13
v_gene: TRBV7-2
CDR3aa: ASSLEGAHNYGYT

len: 11
v_gene: TRBV30
CDR3aa: AWSVQGGNGYT

len: 14
v_gene: TRBV18
CDR3aa: ASSFRPGLAGVEQF

len: 11
v_gene: TRBV18
CDR3aa: ASSPQGIAGYT

len: 12
v_gene: TRBV5-4
CDR3aa: ASSWTGADTEAF

len: 11
v_gene: TRBV18
CDR3aa: ASSHSRGTEAF

len: 13
v_gene: TRBV7-2
CDR3aa: ASSLAGGQYNEQF

len: 12
v_gene: TRBV19
CDR3aa: ASSISARSDEQY

len: 11
v_gene: TRBV18
CDR3aa: ASSRGTNEKLF

len: 11
v_gene: TRBV7-9
CDR3aa: ASSRQEGQPQH

len: 11
v_gene: TRBV6-1
CDR3aa: ASSADRGYGYT

len: 13
v_gene: TRBV4-3
CDR3aa: ASSREQGRPYGYT

len: 14
v_gene: TRBV5-1
CDR3aa: ASSITGGAGANVLT

len: 11
v_gene: TRBV7-2
CDR3aa: ASKGRLVNEQF

len: 9
v_gene: TRBV7-6
CDR3aa: ASSTEDTQY

len: 12
v_gene: TRBV25-1
CDR3aa: ASSEWTEYTEAF

len: 16
v_gene: TRBV4-3
CDR3aa: ASSQDRVGGGYTDTQY

len: 12
v_gene: TRBV6-5
CDR3aa: ASRPRRQADTQY

len: 14
v_gene: TRBV7-7
CDR3aa: ASSYHPKGQVEKLF

len: 10
v_gene: TRBV11-2
CDR3aa: ASSLGQGGYT

len: 9
v_gene: TRBV4-1
CDR3aa: ASREGVEQY

len: 13
v_gene: TRBV7-2
CDR3aa: ASSRQGQGNYGYT

len: 13
v_gene: TRBV5-1
CDR3aa: ASSPRTGNTGELF

len: 12
v_gene: TRBV30
CDR3aa: AWRLGQGNYGYT

len: 16
v_gene: TRBV21-1
CDR3aa: ASSKDGTAGTNTDTQY

len: 14
v_gene: TRBV5-1
CDR3aa: ASSLESGSNTGELF

len: 16
v_gene: TRBV7-9
CDR3aa: ASSLVSLGPTINYGYT

len: 12
v_gene: TRBV5-1
CDR3aa: ASSSPGADEKLF

len: 12
v_gene: TRBV21-1
CDR3aa: ASSPNRENTEAF

len: 14
v_gene: TRBV7-2
CDR3aa: ASSLGLAENTGELF

len: 11
v_gene: TRBV7-8
CDR3aa: ASRPGANEKLF

len: 13
v_gene: TRBV7-8
CDR3aa: ASSSLRGSGQPQH